Below are 10 T cell receptor beta chains sequenced from a single sample in a study of cytomegalovirus exposure and HLA in healthy donors. Sequenced by immunoSEQ multiplex PCR; TCRdb stores in-frame clones only, minus some. This sample has 180,000 or so clones, with roughly 86% found just once. The sequenced sample consisted of PBMCs. These receptors originate from a man aged 25-40 years in good health and CMV-seropositive.

This clone has only a few counts. This chain links TRBV18 with TRBJ1-3; D ambiguous. The CDR3 has 15 residues. Germline CDR1 and CDR2: KGHSH and LQKENI. V lost 2 bases to trimming and J lost 2 bases, with 10 bases between them. CDR3 protein: CASSPSHSAGNTIYF. The CDR3 nucleotides are TGTGCCAGCTCACCATCCCACTCAGCTGGAAACACCATATATTTT.

The chain combines TRBV5-4 with TRBJ1-2, with D unclear. CDR1 SGHNT and CDR2 YYREEE come from the germline V gene (reference sequence). This CDR3 region has 14 residues. V lost 0 bases to trimming and J lost 7 bases, with 13 bases between them. The CDR3 sequence: CASSLVAPGFGYTF. The DNA of the CDR3 is TGTGCCAGCAGCTTGGTAGCCCCTGGCTTTGGCTACACCTTC.

This clone appeared a single time. The chain couples TRBV30 to TRBJ2-7, with D perhaps matching TRBD1 (6 bases). The CDR3 covers 11 residues. Trimming left V 8 bases short and J 6 bases short, with 14 bases between. Germline V gene lookup returns CDR1 GTSNPN and CDR2 SVGIG (reference sequence). The DNA for the CDR3 is TGTGCCCAGGGGCAGCTCGGCGAGCAGTACTTC. Amino acids: CAQGQLGEQYF.

The V gene is TRBV15, the J gene TRBJ1-5, with D unresolved. The CDR3 loop spans 13 amino acids. V lost 0 bases to trimming and J lost 6 bases, with 6 bases between them. Germline V gene lookup returns CDR1 LNHNV and CDR2 YYDKDF (reference sequence). The CDR3 loop is CATSRDPSQPQHF. The CDR3 DNA sequence: TGTGCCACCAGCAGAGATCCGAGTCAGCCCCAGCATTTT. The full variable domain, rest sourced from reference TRBV15 and TRBJ1-5, is DAMVIQNPRYQVTQFGKPVTLSCSQTLNHNVMYWYQQKSSQAPKLLFHYYDKDFNNEADTPDNFQSRRPNTSFCFLDIRSPGLGDTAMYLCATSRDPSQPQHFGDGTRLSIL.

This clone was counted a single time. V and J are TRBV6-1 and TRBJ2-7; D gene uncertain. Germline values: CDR1 MNHNS, CDR2 SASEGT. Trimming shortened V by 3 bases and J by 5 bases, and 2 bases separated the two germline ends. The CDR3 length is 10 residues. In DNA, the CDR3 is TGTGCCAGCAGTGACAACGAGCAGTACTTC. Protein sequence: CASSDNEQYF.

The chain couples TRBV2 to TRBJ2-3, with TRBD2 as a possible D gene (6 bases). Trimming shortened V by 2 bases and J by 3 bases, and 12 bases separated the two germline ends. The CDR3 is 15 amino acids. The V gene's germline CDR1 is SNHLY and CDR2 FYNNEI. The CDR3: CASSELTGATDTQYF. The CDR3 DNA sequence: TGTGCCAGCAGTGAATTGACGGGAGCGACAGATACGCAGTATTTT.

This chain links TRBV10-3 with TRBJ1-2, with D possibly matching TRBD1 (5 bases). CDR3 length: 16 residues. Per the germline V gene, CDR1 is ENHRY and CDR2 is SYGVKD. The V end lost 6 bases, the J end lost 2 bases, and 19 bases lay between the germline ends. The CDR3 DNA sequence: TGTGCCATCAGCGGCCAGGGTTCGGGACGAAACTATGGCTACACCTTC. Its protein product is CAISGQGSGRNYGYTF.

This sequence joins TRBV6-6 and TRBJ2-5; 8 nucleotides agree with TRBD2. The V segment lost 3 bases and the J segment 5 bases; nucleotides outside the gene matches: 11. This CDR3 has 16 amino acids. Germline CDR1 is MNHNY and CDR2 is SVGAGI (reference sequence). CDR3 in amino acids: CASSYPAGVESETQYF. As DNA, the CDR3 is TGTGCCAGCAGTTATCCAGCGGGAGTAGAGAGTGAGACCCAGTACTTC.

The chain employs TRBV5-1 and TRBJ1-1; 10 nucleotides align to TRBD1. Germline trimming cut 4 bases from V and 5 bases from J; bases unmatched to any gene: 8. CDR1 and CDR2 from the germline V gene are SGHRS and YFSETQ. The CDR3 is 15 residues long. DNA for the CDR3: TGCGCCAGCAGCCCAAAGGGGACAGGGGAAACTGAAGCTTTCTTT. The encoded protein is CASSPKGTGETEAFF.

This rearrangement joins TRBV6-5 to TRBJ1-6; D is unresolved. CDR1 and CDR2 (germline): MNHEY, SVGAGI. The V end lost 4 bases, the J end lost 4 bases, and 8 bases lay between the germline ends. The CDR3 loop spans 14 amino acids. The CDR3 DNA is TGTGCCAGCAGTTGGGCAGCGTATAATTCACCCCTCCACTTT. Its translation is CASSWAAYNSPLHF.